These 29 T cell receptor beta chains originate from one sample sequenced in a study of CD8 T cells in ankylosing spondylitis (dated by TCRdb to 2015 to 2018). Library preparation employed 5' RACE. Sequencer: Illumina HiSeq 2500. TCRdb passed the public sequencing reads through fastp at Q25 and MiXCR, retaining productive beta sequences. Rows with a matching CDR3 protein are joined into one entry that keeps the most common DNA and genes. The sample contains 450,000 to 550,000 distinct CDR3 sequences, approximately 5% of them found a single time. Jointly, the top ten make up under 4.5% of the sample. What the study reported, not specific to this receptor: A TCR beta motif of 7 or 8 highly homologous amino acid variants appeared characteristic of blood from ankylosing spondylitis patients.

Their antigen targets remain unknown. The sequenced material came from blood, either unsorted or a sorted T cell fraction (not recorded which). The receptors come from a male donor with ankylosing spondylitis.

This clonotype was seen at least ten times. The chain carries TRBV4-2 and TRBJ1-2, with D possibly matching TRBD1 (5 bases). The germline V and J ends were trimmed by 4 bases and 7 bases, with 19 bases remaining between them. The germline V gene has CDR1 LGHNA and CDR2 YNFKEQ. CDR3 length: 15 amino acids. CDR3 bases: TGTGCCAGCAGCCCCGGAAAAGAAAGGGGAAGTGGCTACACCTTC. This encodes CASSPGKERGSGYTF.

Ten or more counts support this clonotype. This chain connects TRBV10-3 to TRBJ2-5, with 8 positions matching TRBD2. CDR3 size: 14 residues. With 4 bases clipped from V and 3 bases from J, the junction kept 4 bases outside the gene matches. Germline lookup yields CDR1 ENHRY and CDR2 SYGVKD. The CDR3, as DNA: TGTGCCATCAGTGGAACTAGCGGAGAAGAGACCCAGTACTTC. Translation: CAISGTSGEETQYF.

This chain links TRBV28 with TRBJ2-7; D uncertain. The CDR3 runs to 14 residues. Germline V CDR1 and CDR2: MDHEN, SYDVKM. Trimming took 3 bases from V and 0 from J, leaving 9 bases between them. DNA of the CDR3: TGTGCCAGCAGTTTTCGACCGCTCTCCTACGAGCAGTACTTC. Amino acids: CASSFRPLSYEQYF.

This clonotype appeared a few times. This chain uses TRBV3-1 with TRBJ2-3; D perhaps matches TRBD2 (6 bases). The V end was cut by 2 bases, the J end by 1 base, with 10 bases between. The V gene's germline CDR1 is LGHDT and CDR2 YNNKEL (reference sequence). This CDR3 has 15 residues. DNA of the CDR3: TGTGCCAGCAGCCAACCAGAGCGGGGCACAGATACGCAGTATTTT. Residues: CASSQPERGTDTQYF.

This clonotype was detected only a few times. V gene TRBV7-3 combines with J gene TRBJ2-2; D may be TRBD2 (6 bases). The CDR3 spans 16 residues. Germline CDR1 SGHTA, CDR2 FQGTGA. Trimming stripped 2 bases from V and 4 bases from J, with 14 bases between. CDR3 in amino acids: CASSLSTGVGTGELFF. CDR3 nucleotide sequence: TGTGCCAGCAGCTTATCAACGGGGGTTGGCACCGGGGAGCTGTTTTTT.

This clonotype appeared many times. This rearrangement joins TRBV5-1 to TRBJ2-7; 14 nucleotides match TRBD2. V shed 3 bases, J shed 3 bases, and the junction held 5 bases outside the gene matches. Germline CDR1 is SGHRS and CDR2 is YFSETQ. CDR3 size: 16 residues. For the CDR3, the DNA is TGCGCCAGCAGCTCGGGACTAGCGGGAGTAAGCTACGAGCAGTACTTC. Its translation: CASSSGLAGVSYEQYF.

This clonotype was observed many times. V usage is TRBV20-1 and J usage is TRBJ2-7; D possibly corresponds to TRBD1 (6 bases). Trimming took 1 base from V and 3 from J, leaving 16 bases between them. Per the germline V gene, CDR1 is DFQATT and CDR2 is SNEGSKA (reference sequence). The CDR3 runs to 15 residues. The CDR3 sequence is CSARAETGTIYEQYF. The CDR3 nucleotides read TGCAGTGCTAGAGCCGAGACAGGAACCATCTACGAGCAGTACTTC.

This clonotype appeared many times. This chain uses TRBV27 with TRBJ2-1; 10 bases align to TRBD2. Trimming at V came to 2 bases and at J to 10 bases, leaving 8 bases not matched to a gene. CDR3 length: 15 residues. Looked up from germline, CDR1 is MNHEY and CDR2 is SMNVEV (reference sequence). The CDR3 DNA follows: TGTGCCAGCAGTTTAATGAGCGGGGGGGTTCTGGAGCAGTTCTTC. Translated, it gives CASSLMSGGVLEQFF.

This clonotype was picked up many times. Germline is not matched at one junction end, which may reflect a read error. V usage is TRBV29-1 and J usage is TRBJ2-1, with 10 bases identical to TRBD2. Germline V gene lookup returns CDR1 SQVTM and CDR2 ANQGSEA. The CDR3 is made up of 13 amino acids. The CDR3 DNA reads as TGCAGCGTTGAGCCTCTAGCGGGAGTTCTTCCGGTCTTC. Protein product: CSVEPLAGVLPVF.

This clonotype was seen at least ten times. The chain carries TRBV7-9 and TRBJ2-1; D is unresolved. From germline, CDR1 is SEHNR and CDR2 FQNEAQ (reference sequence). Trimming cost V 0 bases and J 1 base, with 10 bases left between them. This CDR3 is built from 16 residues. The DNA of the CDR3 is TGTGCCAGCAGCTTAGCTGGCTCTAAATCCTACAATGAGCAGTTCTTC. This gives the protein CASSLAGSKSYNEQFF.

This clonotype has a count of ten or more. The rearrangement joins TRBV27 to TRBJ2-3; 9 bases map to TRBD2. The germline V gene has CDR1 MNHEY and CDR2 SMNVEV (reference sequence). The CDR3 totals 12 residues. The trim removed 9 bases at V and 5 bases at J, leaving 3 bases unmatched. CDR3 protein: CASKTSGDTQYF. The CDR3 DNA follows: TGTGCCAGTAAGACTAGCGGAGATACGCAGTATTTT.

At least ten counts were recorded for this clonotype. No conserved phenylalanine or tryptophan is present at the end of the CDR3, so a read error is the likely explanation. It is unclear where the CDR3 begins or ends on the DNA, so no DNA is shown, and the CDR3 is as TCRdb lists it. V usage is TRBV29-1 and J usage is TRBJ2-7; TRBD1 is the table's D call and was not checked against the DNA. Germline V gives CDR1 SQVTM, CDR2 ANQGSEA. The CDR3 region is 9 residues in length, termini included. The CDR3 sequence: CSTRDRSLD.

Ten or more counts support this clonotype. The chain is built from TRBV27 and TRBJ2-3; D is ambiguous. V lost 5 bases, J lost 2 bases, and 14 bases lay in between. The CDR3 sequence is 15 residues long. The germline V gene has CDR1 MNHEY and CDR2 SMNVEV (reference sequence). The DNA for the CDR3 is TGTGCCAGCAGTGTTAGAGCCTTCGACACAGATACGCAGTATTTT. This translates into CASSVRAFDTDTQYF.

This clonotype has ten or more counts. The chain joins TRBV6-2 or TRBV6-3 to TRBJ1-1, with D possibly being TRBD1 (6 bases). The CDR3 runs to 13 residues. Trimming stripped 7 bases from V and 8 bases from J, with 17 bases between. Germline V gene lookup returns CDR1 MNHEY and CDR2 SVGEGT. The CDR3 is CASTRTGFAEAFF. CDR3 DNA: TGTGCCAGCACCCGAACAGGGTTTGCAGAAGCTTTCTTT.

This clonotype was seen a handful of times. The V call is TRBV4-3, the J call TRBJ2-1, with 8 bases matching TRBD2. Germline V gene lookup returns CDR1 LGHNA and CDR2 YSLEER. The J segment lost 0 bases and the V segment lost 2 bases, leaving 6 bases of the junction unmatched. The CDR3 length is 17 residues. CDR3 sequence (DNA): TGCGCCAGCAGCCAAAGGGCTAGCGGGCTCTCCTACAATGAGCAGTTCTTC. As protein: CASSQRASGLSYNEQFF.

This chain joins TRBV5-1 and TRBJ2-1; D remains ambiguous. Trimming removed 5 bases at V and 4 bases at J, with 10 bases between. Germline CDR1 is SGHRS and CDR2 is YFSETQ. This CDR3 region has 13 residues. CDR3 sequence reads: CASRQNSYNEQFF. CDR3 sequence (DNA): TGCGCCAGCAGACAGAACAGTTACAATGAGCAGTTCTTC.

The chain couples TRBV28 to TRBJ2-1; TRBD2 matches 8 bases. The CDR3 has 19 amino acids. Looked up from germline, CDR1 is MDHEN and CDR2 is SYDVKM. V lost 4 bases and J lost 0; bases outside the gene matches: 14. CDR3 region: CASSSLAGGGPSSYNEQFF. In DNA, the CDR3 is TGTGCCAGCAGTTCCCTAGCGGGCGGAGGCCCCAGCTCCTACAATGAGCAGTTCTTC.

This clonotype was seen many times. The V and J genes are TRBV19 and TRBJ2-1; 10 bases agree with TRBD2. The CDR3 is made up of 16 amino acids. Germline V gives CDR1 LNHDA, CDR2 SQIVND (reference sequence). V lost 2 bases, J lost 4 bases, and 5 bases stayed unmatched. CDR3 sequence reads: CASSIRGLAAYNEQFF. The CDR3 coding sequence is TGTGCCAGTAGTATACGCGGACTAGCGGCATACAATGAGCAGTTCTTC.

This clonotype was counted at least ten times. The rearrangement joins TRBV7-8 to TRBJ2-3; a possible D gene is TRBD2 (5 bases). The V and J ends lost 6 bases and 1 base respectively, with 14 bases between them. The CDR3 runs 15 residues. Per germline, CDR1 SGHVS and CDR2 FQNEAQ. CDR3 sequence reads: CASSSGGVGTDTQYF. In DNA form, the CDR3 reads TGTGCCAGCAGTTCAGGAGGCGTCGGCACAGATACGCAGTATTTT.

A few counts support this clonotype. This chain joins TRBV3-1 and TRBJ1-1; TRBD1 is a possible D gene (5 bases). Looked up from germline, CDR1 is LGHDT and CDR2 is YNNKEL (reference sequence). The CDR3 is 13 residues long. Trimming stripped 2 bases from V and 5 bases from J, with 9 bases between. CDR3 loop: CASSQKGLTEAFF. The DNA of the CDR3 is TGTGCCAGCAGCCAAAAGGGGTTGACTGAAGCTTTCTTT.

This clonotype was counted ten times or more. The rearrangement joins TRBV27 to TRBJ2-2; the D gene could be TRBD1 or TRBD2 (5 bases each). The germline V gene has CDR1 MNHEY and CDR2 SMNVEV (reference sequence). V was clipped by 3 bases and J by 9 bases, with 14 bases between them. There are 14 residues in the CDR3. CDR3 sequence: CASSFRDLQRELFF. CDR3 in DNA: TGTGCCAGCAGTTTCCGGGACCTCCAGCGGGAGCTGTTTTTT.

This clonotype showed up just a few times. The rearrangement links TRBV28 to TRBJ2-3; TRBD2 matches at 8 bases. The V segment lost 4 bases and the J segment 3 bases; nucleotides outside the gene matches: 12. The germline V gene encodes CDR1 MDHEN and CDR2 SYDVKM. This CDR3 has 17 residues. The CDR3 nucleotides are TGTGCCAGCAGTTCCTTTCGGGGTAGCGGGGTGACAGATACGCAGTATTTT. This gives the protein CASSSFRGSGVTDTQYF.

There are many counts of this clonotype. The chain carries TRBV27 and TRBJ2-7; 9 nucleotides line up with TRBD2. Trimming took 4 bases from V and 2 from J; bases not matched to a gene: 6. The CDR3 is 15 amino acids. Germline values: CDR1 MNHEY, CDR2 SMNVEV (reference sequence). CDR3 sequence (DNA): TGTGCCAGCAGTTGGGCGGGGGGGGGTCCCTACGAGCAGTACTTC. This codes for CASSWAGGGPYEQYF.

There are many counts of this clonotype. The CDR3 region has the DNA TGCAGTGCTAATGCCCTGGGGCCCTACGAGCAGTACTTC. This gives the protein CSANALGPYEQYF. V usage is TRBV20-1 and J usage is TRBJ2-7; tentative D call: TRBD1 (5 bases). This CDR3 is built from 13 residues. Germline loops: CDR1 DFQATT, CDR2 SNEGSKA (reference sequence). Between the trimmed V and J ends, which lost 4 bases and 2 bases, there was a span of 12 bases.

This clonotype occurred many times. This chain's CDR3 is CASSHTLGTNYGYTF. DNA of the CDR3: TGTGCCAGCAGCCACACCTTGGGCACAAACTATGGCTACACCTTC. The chain carries TRBV7-8 and TRBJ1-2; D gene unclear. Between the trimmed V and J ends, which lost 5 bases and 2 bases, there was a span of 15 bases. This CDR3 contains 15 residues. Germline-derived CDR1 and CDR2 are SGHVS and FQNEAQ.

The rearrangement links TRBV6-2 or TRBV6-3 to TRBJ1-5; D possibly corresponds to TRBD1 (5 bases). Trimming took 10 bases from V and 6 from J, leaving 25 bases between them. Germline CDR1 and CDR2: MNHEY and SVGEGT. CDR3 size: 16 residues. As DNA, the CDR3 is TGTGCCACCCGGTGGGGGTGGAATTGGTCGGTTCAGCCCCAGCATTTT. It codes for CATRWGWNWSVQPQHF.

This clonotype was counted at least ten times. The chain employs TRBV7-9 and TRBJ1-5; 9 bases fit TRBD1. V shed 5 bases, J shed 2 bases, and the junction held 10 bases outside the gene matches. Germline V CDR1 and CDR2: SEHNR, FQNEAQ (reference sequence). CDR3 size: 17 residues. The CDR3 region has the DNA TGTGCCAGCAGCCATGGAAGGGACAGGGTCGGCAATCAGCCCCAGCATTTT. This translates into CASSHGRDRVGNQPQHF.

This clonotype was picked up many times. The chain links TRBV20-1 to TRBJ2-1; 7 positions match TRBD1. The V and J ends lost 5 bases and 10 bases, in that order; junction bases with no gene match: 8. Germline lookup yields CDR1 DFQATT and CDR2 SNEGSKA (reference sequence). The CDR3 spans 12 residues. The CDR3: CSARRTGLEQFF. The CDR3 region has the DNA TGCAGTGCTCGTCGGACAGGCTTGGAGCAGTTCTTC.

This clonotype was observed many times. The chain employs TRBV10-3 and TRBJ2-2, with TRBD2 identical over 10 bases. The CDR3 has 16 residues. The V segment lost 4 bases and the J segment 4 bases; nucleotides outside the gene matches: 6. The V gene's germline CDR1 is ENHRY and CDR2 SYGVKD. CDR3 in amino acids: CAISAPQREGTGELFF. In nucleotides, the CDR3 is TGTGCCATCAGTGCCCCCCAGCGGGAGGGCACCGGGGAGCTGTTTTTT.